The rows below give T cell receptor beta chains drawn from one sample of a study of breast tumors, draining lymph nodes, adjacent tissues. In TCRdb, the multiplex PCR reads were re-called with MiXCR into one record per CDR3 protein. The sample holds around 140,000 distinct CDR3 sequences, around 22% seen once. Material: axillary lymph node tissue. The source is a female donor with breast cancer. Some clones in this sample may be carry-over from other donors' samples. Both conserved end residues are part of each CDR3. The order of the fields is V gene, D gene, J gene, clone size, CDR3 protein, CDR3 DNA. A D gene is named only where the DNA matches it firmly. For some rows the clone size is stated as once, few or many, or as a class when expanded; others skip it.

V: TRBV5-1
D: TRBD1
J: TRBJ1-4
size: many
CDR3: CASSATGGESEKLFF
DNA: TGCGCCAGCAGCGCGACAGGGGGAGAGTCTGAAAAACTGTTTTTT

V: TRBV7-6
D: TRBD2
J: TRBJ2-2
size: many
CDR3: CASSLVGSGNLGTGELFF
DNA: TGTGCCAGCAGCTTAGTTGGTAGCGGGAATCTGGGCACCGGGGAGCTGTTTTTT

V: TRBV12-3/TRBV12-4
D: TRBD2
J: TRBJ2-5
size: many
CDR3: CASRPAGGETQYF
DNA: TGTGCCAGCAGGCCAGCGGGAGGGGAGACCCAGTACTTC

V: TRBV12-3/TRBV12-4
D: TRBD2
J: TRBJ2-2
size: many
CDR3: CASSASSGGRRELFF
DNA: TGTGCCAGCAGTGCTTCTAGCGGGGGTCGAAGGGAGCTGTTTTTT

V: TRBV10-3
D: TRBD2
J: TRBJ2-1
size: many
CDR3: CAIGGLVNEQFF
DNA: TGTGCCATCGGTGGACTAGTTAATGAGCAGTTCTTC

V: TRBV3-1
D: TRBD1
J: TRBJ2-3
size: few
CDR3: CASSQEGIPGQGEYF
DNA: TGTGCCAGCAGCCAAGAAGGGATTCCGGGACAGGGCGAGTATTTT

V: TRBV7-2
D: .
J: TRBJ2-3
size: many
CDR3: CASSLVGQNTDTQYF
DNA: TGTGCCAGCAGCTTAGTGGGGCAGAACACAGATACGCAGTATTTT

V: TRBV29-1
D: .
J: TRBJ1-2
size: many
CDR3: CSASGERYGYTF
DNA: TGCAGCGCCTCAGGGGAGCGCTATGGCTACACCTTC

V: TRBV5-6
D: TRBD2
J: TRBJ2-3
size: many
CDR3: CASSLSGYTSGATRGADTQYF
DNA: TGTGCCAGCAGCTTGTCCGGGTATACTAGCGGGGCGACCAGAGGGGCAGATACGCAGTATTTT

V: TRBV5-8
D: TRBD2
J: TRBJ2-7
size: many
CDR3: CASSLRTSSYVSYEQYF
DNA: TGTGCCAGCAGCCTGCGGACTAGCTCATACGTTTCCTACGAGCAGTACTTC

V: TRBV5-5
D: .
J: TRBJ2-2
size: few
CDR3: CASSLAAAGELFF
DNA: TGTGCCAGCAGCTTGGCAGCAGCCGGGGAGCTGTTTTTT

V: TRBV20-1
D: TRBD2
J: TRBJ2-7
size: .
CDR3: CSAKLAGAVYEQYF
DNA: TGCAGTGCAAAACTAGCGGGGGCGGTCTACGAGCAGTACTTC

V: TRBV28
D: .
J: TRBJ1-5
size: few
CDR3: CASSWGNQPQHF
DNA: TGTGCCAGCAGTTGGGGCAATCAGCCCCAGCATTTT

V: TRBV14
D: .
J: TRBJ1-2
size: many
CDR3: CASSQVQRYGYTF
DNA: TGTGCCAGCAGCCAAGTGCAACGGTATGGCTACACCTTC

V: TRBV28
D: .
J: TRBJ1-4
size: .
CDR3: CASTSTVPNEKLFF
DNA: TGTGCCAGCACCTCGACAGTTCCTAATGAAAAACTGTTTTTT

V: TRBV7-2
D: TRBD2
J: TRBJ2-2
size: many
CDR3: CASSIRSSGSVPGELFF
DNA: TGTGCCAGCAGTATAAGGTCTAGCGGGAGTGTTCCCGGGGAGCTGTTTTTT

V: TRBV11-3
D: TRBD2
J: TRBJ2-1
size: .
CDR3: CASSLGGGGEQFF
DNA: TGTGCCAGCAGCTTAGGGGGGGGGGGAGAGCAGTTCTTC

V: TRBV7-9
D: .
J: TRBJ2-1
size: many
CDR3: CASSLVLGSYNEQFF
DNA: TGTGCCAGCAGCTTAGTTCTCGGTTCCTACAATGAGCAGTTCTTC

V: TRBV6-1
D: .
J: TRBJ1-6
size: many
CDR3: CASTERYYNSPLHF
DNA: TGTGCCAGCACGGAGCGGTACTATAATTCACCCCTCCACTTT

V: TRBV7-9
D: TRBD1
J: TRBJ1-2
size: many
CDR3: CASSSPSRQGLDGYTF
DNA: TGTGCCAGCAGCTCCCCTTCTCGACAGGGCCTAGATGGCTACACCTTC

V: TRBV7-8
D: .
J: TRBJ2-2
size: many
CDR3: CASSLDRVTTGELFF
DNA: TGTGCCAGCAGCTTAGACAGGGTGACCACCGGGGAGCTGTTTTTT

V: TRBV6-5
D: .
J: TRBJ1-4
size: many
CDR3: CASSGTNHEKLFF
DNA: TGTGCCAGCAGCGGGACAAATCACGAAAAACTGTTTTTT

V: TRBV20-1
D: TRBD2
J: TRBJ2-1
size: many
CDR3: CSAISLASGYNEQFF
DNA: TGCAGTGCTATTAGTTTGGCTAGCGGCTACAATGAGCAGTTCTTC